One and the same sample provided the 22 T cell receptor beta chains below, sequenced in a study of T-cell reconstitution after alpha-beta-depleted transplantation in children (dated by TCRdb to about 2016). The treatment or condition label, read with the paper, signifies: allogeneic hematopoietic cell transplantation with graft depleted of TCRalphabeta T cells and CD19 B cells. Library construction relied on PCR. Sequencing instrument: Illumina HiSeq 2500. TCR libraries were prepared with molecular barcoding, using unique molecular identifiers to normalize TCRbeta repertoire quantification. In TCRdb, the public reads were trimmed at Q25 with fastp and aligned with MiXCR, with productive beta chains retained. CDR3 protein duplicates are merged, each entry listing the most common genes and DNA. This sample comprises a few hundred thousand distinct CDR3 sequences, over 20% of them detected only once. The ten most abundant clones make up roughly 2.5% of the sample.

This sample comprised PBMCs, obtained before TCRalphabeta/CD19-depleted stem cell transplant. The receptors shown here come from a girl aged 2 to 9 with Fanconi anemia, due to receive a stem cell transplant.

This clonotype was observed a few times. The chain employs TRBV20-1 and TRBJ2-1; D is possibly TRBD2 (5 bases). CDR1 and CDR2 from the germline V gene are DFQATT and SNEGSKA (reference sequence). The V end was cut by 5 bases, the J end by 9 bases, with 11 bases between. The CDR3 has 11 amino acids. For the CDR3, the DNA is TGCAGTGCTGAGCCTAGCACTGAGCAGTTCTTC. It encodes CSAEPSTEQFF.

A few counts support this clonotype. The chain couples TRBV20-1 to TRBJ2-3; perhaps TRBD1 as D (6 bases). Trimming cost V 0 bases and J 2 bases, with 12 bases left between them. This CDR3 is 15 amino acids long. CDR1 is DFQATT, CDR2 SNEGSKA, per germline (reference sequence). CDR3 protein: CSARDEGGVTDTQYF. The CDR3 DNA reads as TGCAGTGCTAGAGATGAAGGGGGTGTCACAGATACGCAGTATTTT.

This clonotype was found many times. The CDR3 is CSAREASGETQYF. CDR3 bases: TGCAGTGCTAGAGAGGCGAGTGGGGAGACCCAGTACTTC. The V gene is TRBV20-1, the J gene TRBJ2-5; no firm D call. Trimming took off 0 bases at V and 5 bases at J, with 10 bases between the two ends. The CDR3 totals 13 residues. The germline V gene encodes CDR1 DFQATT and CDR2 SNEGSKA (reference sequence).

This clonotype was seen only a few times. The chain combines TRBV5-5 with TRBJ1-2; 9 bases map to TRBD1. Germline V CDR1 and CDR2: SGHKS, YYEKEE (reference sequence). CDR3 size: 15 residues. Losses at the gene ends were 0 bases for V and 3 bases for J; bases not matched to a gene: 3. DNA for the CDR3: TGTGCCAGCAGCTTGGTGGGGACAGGGCACTATGGCTACACCTTC. Protein: CASSLVGTGHYGYTF.

The chain carries TRBV20-1 and TRBJ2-1, with 7 nucleotides matching TRBD2. The length of the CDR3 is 16 residues. Germline trimming cut 0 bases from V and 4 bases from J; bases unmatched to any gene: 9. Germline values: CDR1 DFQATT, CDR2 SNEGSKA (reference sequence). The CDR3 nucleotides read TGCAGTGCTAGAGATCGCCAGCGGGAACTTTACAATGAGCAGTTCTTC. Its protein product is CSARDRQRELYNEQFF.

The chain couples TRBV20-1 to TRBJ2-5; D may match TRBD1 or TRBD2 (5 bases each). This CDR3 comprises 12 residues. V was trimmed by 0 bases and J by 4 bases, leaving 6 bases between them. The V gene's germline CDR1 is DFQATT and CDR2 SNEGSKA (reference sequence). The CDR3 spells CSAREGPETQYF. DNA of the CDR3: TGCAGTGCTAGAGAGGGACCAGAGACCCAGTACTTC.

The chain has TRBV28 and TRBJ2-7; 8 nucleotides match TRBD2. Germline V gene lookup returns CDR1 MDHEN and CDR2 SYDVKM. The V and J ends lost 5 bases and 2 bases, in that order; junction bases with no gene match: 8. The CDR3 sequence is 15 residues long. Here the CDR3 DNA reads TGTGCCAGCAGTCTTCTAGCGGGTGTCCCCTACGAGCAGTACTTC. This translates into CASSLLAGVPYEQYF. Drawing the rest from reference TRBV28 and TRBJ2-7, the complete variable domain is DVKVTQSSRYLVKRTGEKVFLECVQDMDHENMFWYRQDPGLGLRLIYFSYDVKMKEKGDIPEGYSVSREKKERFSLILESASTNQTSMYLCASSLLAGVPYEQYFGPGTRLTVT.

This clonotype was counted many times. V is TRBV5-1 and J is TRBJ2-7, with a weak D call TRBD1 (5 bases). CDR1 and CDR2 from the germline V gene are SGHRS and YFSETQ. Trimming pared 2 bases from V and 0 bases from J, leaving 6 bases between. The CDR3 spans 13 residues. CDR3 in amino acids: CASSLTGSYEQYF. The CDR3 region has the DNA TGCGCCAGCAGCTTAACAGGCTCCTACGAGCAGTACTTC.

This clonotype was recorded at least ten times. The chain recombines TRBV28 with TRBJ2-7, with 7 bases fitting TRBD2. The CDR3 has 15 amino acids. J gave up 3 bases and V 5 bases, and 10 bases lay outside the gene matches. Looked up from germline, CDR1 is MDHEN and CDR2 is SYDVKM. This CDR3 is CASSPPSAGRYEQYF. The CDR3 DNA reads as TGTGCCAGCAGTCCACCATCAGCGGGGCGCTACGAGCAGTACTTC. Based on the CDR3 plus reference TRBV28 and TRBJ2-7, the full variable domain is DVKVTQSSRYLVKRTGEKVFLECVQDMDHENMFWYRQDPGLGLRLIYFSYDVKMKEKGDIPEGYSVSREKKERFSLILESASTNQTSMYLCASSPPSAGRYEQYFGPGTRLTVT.

This clonotype was seen at least ten times. The chain couples TRBV6-2 or TRBV6-3 to TRBJ2-1; D call uncertain. The CDR3 runs 13 residues. The germline V gene has CDR1 MNHEY and CDR2 SVGEGT. The V and J ends lost 7 bases and 9 bases respectively, with 16 bases between them. CDR3 nucleotide sequence: TGTGCCAGCATCATGTCCGGGTATGGTGAGCAGTTCTTC. Protein: CASIMSGYGEQFF.

The V and J genes are TRBV12-3 or TRBV12-4 and TRBJ2-7, with 12 bases aligning to TRBD2. The ends lost 3 bases at V and 6 bases at J; junction bases unmatched: 6. The CDR3 is 15 residues long. The CDR3 here is CASSFRLAGGREQYF. The DNA for the CDR3 is TGTGCCAGCAGTTTTCGGCTAGCGGGAGGGCGCGAGCAGTACTTC.

This chain connects TRBV6-1 to TRBJ2-5, with 7 nucleotides matching TRBD1. The J segment lost 5 bases and the V segment lost 7 bases, leaving 13 bases of the junction unmatched. The germline V gene has CDR1 MNHNS and CDR2 SASEGT. There are 15 residues in the CDR3. The CDR3 nucleotides are TGTGCCAGCACCTCGGGTCAGGGGGAGATGGAGACCCAGTACTTC. Amino acid sequence: CASTSGQGEMETQYF.

Here the CDR3 reads CASSFPGTSGRWEQFF. The CDR3 nucleotides are TGTGCCAGCAGTTTTCCCGGGACTAGCGGGAGGTGGGAGCAGTTCTTC. The chain is built from TRBV28 and TRBJ2-1; 15 bases match TRBD2. J gave up 10 bases and V 3 bases, and 7 bases lay outside the gene matches. This CDR3 comprises 16 residues. CDR1 is MDHEN and CDR2 is SYDVKM in the germline V gene.

This clonotype was seen at least ten times. In nucleotides, the CDR3 is TGCAGCGTTACGGTCAGGGTCGATGGCTACACCTTC. As protein: CSVTVRVDGYTF. V usage is TRBV29-1 and J usage is TRBJ1-2, with a possible D match to TRBD1 (5 bases). The CDR3 is made up of 12 amino acids. CDR1 is SQVTM, CDR2 ANQGSEA, per germline. V lost 5 bases to trimming and J lost 6 bases, with 13 bases between them. Filled out from reference TRBV29-1 and TRBJ1-2, the complete variable domain reads SAVISQKPSRDICQRGTSLTIQCQVDSQVTMMFWYRQQPGQSLTLIATANQGSEATYESGFVIDKFPISRPNLTFSTLTVSNMSPEDSSIYLCSVTVRVDGYTFGSGTRLTVV.

This clonotype was picked up many times. The V call is TRBV29-1, the J call TRBJ2-1; D may be TRBD2 (6 bases). The germline CDR1 and CDR2 sequences are SQVTM and ANQGSEA. V dropped 2 bases and J dropped 3 bases, with 11 bases sitting between them. CDR3 length equals 14 residues. CDR3 DNA sequence: TGCAGCGTTGAATCTCGGGAGAGCTACAATGAGCAGTTCTTC. Protein: CSVESRESYNEQFF.

This clonotype was seen only a few times. J is TRBJ2-5 and V is TRBV7-3, with D possibly TRBD1 on 5 matching bases. The CDR3 totals 14 residues. The V gene lost 0 bases and the J gene lost 5 bases, with 10 bases spanning the gap. The germline V gene encodes CDR1 SGHTA and CDR2 FQGTGA. The DNA for the CDR3 is TGTGCCAGCAGCTTAACGCCAGGGTATGAGACCCAGTACTTC. Its translation is CASSLTPGYETQYF.

This clonotype was detected ten times or more. The V gene is TRBV6-5, the J gene TRBJ2-2, with a weak D call TRBD1 (7 bases). V lost 4 bases to trimming and J lost 2 bases, with 20 bases between them. The germline gives CDR1 MNHEY, CDR2 SVGAGI. The CDR3 is 18 amino acids. The CDR3 loop reads CASSFVSRLGGNTGELFF. CDR3 DNA: TGTGCCAGCAGTTTCGTTAGCAGACTAGGGGGCAACACCGGGGAGCTGTTTTTT.

The V and J genes are TRBV6-1 and TRBJ1-5; D not resolved. V was cut by 2 bases and J by 2 bases, with 10 bases left in between. The germline V gene encodes CDR1 MNHNS and CDR2 SASEGT. This CDR3 comprises 15 residues. CDR3: CASSEWAVGNQPQHF. The DNA for the CDR3 is TGTGCCAGCAGTGAATGGGCAGTTGGCAATCAGCCCCAGCATTTT.

This chain joins TRBV20-1 and TRBJ2-7, with 10 bases lining up with TRBD2. Germline V lookup: CDR1 DFQATT, CDR2 SNEGSKA (reference sequence). The CDR3 spans 14 residues. With V trimmed by 0 bases and J by 6 bases, 5 bases remained unmatched. In DNA form, the CDR3 reads TGCAGTGCTAGAGACCCTAGCGGGGGCCCCGAGCAGTACTTC. Its protein is CSARDPSGGPEQYF.

The chain recombines TRBV29-1 with TRBJ2-4; unclear D gene. Per germline, CDR1 SQVTM and CDR2 ANQGSEA. The CDR3 totals 10 residues. Trimming cost V 4 bases and J 5 bases, with 3 bases left between them. For the CDR3, the DNA is TGCAGCGTTGCTGAAAACATTCAGTACTTC. It translates to CSVAENIQYF.

The CDR3 nucleotides are TGTGCCAGCAGTAGAGGTCCCAAAAACATTCAGTACTTC. Translating gives CASSRGPKNIQYF. The V gene is TRBV6-1, the J gene TRBJ2-4, with D hard to call. Between the trimmed V and J ends, which lost 5 bases and 2 bases, there was a span of 7 bases. CDR1 is MNHNS, CDR2 SASEGT, per germline. This CDR3 has 13 residues.

Many counts were recorded for this clonotype. This chain connects TRBV5-1 to TRBJ2-1, with 7 bases matching TRBD1. The CDR3 is 15 amino acids. With V trimmed by 4 bases and J by 8 bases, 12 bases remained unmatched. The germline CDR1 and CDR2 sequences are SGHRS and YFSETQ. The CDR3, as DNA: TGCGCCAGCAGCACTAACTCTGACAGGGTTCATGAGCAGTTCTTC. Protein product: CASSTNSDRVHEQFF.